This T cell receptor (beta chain) is from a study of molecular identifiers for immune sequencing clone quantification. Points from the study as a whole: Barcode collisions between identical TCR molecules could shrink estimates of highly expanded clone sizes.

The CDR3 has 13 residues. Trimming at V came to 10 bases and at J to 4 bases, leaving 9 bases not matched to a gene. Germline loops: CDR1 MNHEY, CDR2 SVGAGI. Naive CD8 T cells, phenotype CD8+CD4-CCR7+CD45RA+, were sorted. A note on this clonotype: The antigen is unknown. Given a much more abundant clone one base away, this may be a read error.

MiXCR, run by TCRdb on the PCR reads, gives a single entry per CDR3 protein. In the table there are about 54,000 distinct CDR3 sequences, almost 25% of which are singletons. V usage is TRBV6-5 and J usage is TRBJ1-2; 7 bases line up with TRBD1. This TCR came from a human donor in good health. Some libraries in this study had Jurkat cell RNA spiked in. Sequencing was carried out using naive CD8+ T cells from blood, with Jurkat cell RNA spiked in. Specified subset: FACS-sorted CD8+CD4-CCR7+CD45RA+ naive T cells. As DNA, the CDR3 is TGTGCCAACAGGGAACAGGGGAGCTATGGCTACACCTTC. It encodes CANREQGSYGYTF.